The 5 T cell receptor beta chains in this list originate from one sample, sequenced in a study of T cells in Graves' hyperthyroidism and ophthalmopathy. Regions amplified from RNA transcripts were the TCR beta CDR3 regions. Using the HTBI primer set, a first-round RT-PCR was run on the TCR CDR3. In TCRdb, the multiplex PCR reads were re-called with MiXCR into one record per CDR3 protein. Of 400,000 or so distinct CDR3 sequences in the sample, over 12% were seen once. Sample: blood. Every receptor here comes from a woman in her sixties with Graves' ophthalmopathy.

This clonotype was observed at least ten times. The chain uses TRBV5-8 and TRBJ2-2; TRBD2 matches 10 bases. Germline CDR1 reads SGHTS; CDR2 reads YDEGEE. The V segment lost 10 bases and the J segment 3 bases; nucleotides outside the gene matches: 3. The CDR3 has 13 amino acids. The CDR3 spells CAVAGGYTGELFF. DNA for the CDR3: TGTGCCGTAGCGGGAGGATACACCGGGGAGCTGTTTTTT.

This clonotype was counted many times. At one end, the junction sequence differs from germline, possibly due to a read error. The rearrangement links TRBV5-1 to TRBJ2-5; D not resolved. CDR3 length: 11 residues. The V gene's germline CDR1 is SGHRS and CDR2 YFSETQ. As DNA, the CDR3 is TGTGCCAGCAGCTTAGTTGAGACCCAGTACTTC. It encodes CASSLVETQYF.

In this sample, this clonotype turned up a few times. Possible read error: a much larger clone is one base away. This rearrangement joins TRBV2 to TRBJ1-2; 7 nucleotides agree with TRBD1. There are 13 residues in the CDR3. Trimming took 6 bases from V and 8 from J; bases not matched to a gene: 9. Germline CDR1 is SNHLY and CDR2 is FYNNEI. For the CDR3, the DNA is TGTGCCAGCAGGTACGGGACAGCGAGCGGCTACACCTTC. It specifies CASRYGTASGYTF.

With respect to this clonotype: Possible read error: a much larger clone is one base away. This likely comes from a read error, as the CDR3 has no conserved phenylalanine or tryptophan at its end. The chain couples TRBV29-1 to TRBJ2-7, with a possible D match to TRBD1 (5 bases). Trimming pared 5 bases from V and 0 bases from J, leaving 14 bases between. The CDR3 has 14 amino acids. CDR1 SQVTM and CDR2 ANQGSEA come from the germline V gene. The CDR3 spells CSVSLTANSYEQYL. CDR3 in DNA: TGCAGCGTTTCTCTGACAGCGAACTCCTACGAGCAGTACCTC.

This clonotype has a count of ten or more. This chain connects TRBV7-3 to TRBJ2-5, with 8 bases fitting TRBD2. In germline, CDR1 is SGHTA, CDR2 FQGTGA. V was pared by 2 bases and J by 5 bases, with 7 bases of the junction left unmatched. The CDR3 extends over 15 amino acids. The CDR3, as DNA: TGTGCCAGCAGCTTATCCGGGACTAGGGAGGAGACCCAGTACTTC. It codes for CASSLSGTREETQYF.